What follows is one T cell receptor beta chain and its context. Patients at the Seattle site were enrolled during active infection and followed longitudinally. Per the authors' pipeline: Estimated nucleated cell counts came from reference gene primer amplification. The table came from immunoSEQ multiplex PCR; TCRdb's copy has only in-frame clones and leaves some out. For V, J and clone size, that table is used; D and trimming come from the DNA. The data contain about 160,000 clones, 85% of them seen just once; the ten biggest clones take up over 5%. This sample is part of a study of blood T cell repertoires in COVID-19. Study-level information: There were acute and convalescent COVID-19 samples, and they came from the United States, Italy and Spain. The cDNA or gDNA used as material had been derived from T cells, B-cell-depleted T cells, or PBMCs.

Trimming took 0 bases from V and 3 from J, leaving 13 bases between them. CDR1 is LGHDT and CDR2 is YNNKEL in the germline V gene (reference sequence). This CDR3 is built from 16 residues. The TCR comes from a woman in her 50s with COVID-19, enrolled during active disease. This rearrangement joins TRBV3-1 (or the pseudogene TRBV3-2) to TRBJ2-3, with D perhaps TRBD2 (5 bases). Sequenced: peripheral blood. CDR3 sequence: CASSQDQRVRTDTQYF. The CDR3 bases are TGTGCCAGCAGCCAAGATCAGAGGGTACGTACAGATACGCAGTATTTT.